This T cell receptor beta chain was identified in a study of T cell changes during pregnancy in multiple sclerosis (dated by TCRdb to the late 2010s). Notes on the research overall: The study looked at changes in the T cell repertoire across pregnancy in women with multiple sclerosis.

Libraries were made using the immunoSEQ multiplex PCR assay. Not all clones reach the TCRdb copy of this immuneACCESS table, which keeps in-frame sequences only. Checked studies attribute under half of the gap to unresolved V genes and leave the rest unexplained. The table for this sample lists more than 95,000 clones; 92% of them were counted only once. The ten biggest clones cover roughly 0.93% of the sample. On this clone itself: It has no known antigen specificity. One base away there is no much larger clone; base qualities are not given.

This TCR derives from a female donor with multiple sclerosis, enrolled in a pregnancy study. The sample was peripheral blood, taken after pregnancy.

In nucleotide form, the sequence is TGCGCCAGCAGCCTCGGGTGGGGGCTCAATCAGCCCCAGCATTTT. This translates into CASSLGWGLNQPQHF. The chain links TRBV4-3 with TRBJ1-5; a weak D assignment points to TRBD1 (6 bases agree). Including the terminal cysteine and phenylalanine, the CDR3 comprises 15 residues. This entry keeps only the CDR3 DNA: 45 bases, framed from base 1. V loses 4 bases of germline sequence and J loses 3 bases, and the interval between the two ends is 13 bases. The germline V gene provides CDR1 LGHNA and CDR2 YSLEER.